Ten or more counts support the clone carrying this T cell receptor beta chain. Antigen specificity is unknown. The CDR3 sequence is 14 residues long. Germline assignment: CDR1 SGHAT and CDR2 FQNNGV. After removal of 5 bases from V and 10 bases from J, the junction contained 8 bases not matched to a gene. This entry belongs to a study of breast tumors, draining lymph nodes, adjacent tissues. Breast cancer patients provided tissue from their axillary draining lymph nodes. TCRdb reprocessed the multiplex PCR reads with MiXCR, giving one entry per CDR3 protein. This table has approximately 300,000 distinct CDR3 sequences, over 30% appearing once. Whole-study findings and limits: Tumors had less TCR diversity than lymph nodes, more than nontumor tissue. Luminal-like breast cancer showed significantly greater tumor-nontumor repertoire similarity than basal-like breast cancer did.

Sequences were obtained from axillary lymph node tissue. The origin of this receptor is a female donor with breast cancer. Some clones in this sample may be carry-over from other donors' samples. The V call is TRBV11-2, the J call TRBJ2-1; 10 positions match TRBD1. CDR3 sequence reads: CASSRLPGQGEQFF. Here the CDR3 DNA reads TGTGCCAGCAGCCGTTTACCGGGACAGGGGGAGCAGTTCTTC.